This TCR beta chain was identified during a study of blood T cell repertoires in COVID-19 (dated by TCRdb to 2018 to 2021). Looking at the study overall: Samples covering the acute and convalescent phases of COVID-19 were provided by collaborators in the United States, Italy and Spain. The prospective study material was composed of cDNA or gDNA derived from T cells, B-cell-depleted T cells, or PBMCs. Deeply sampled blood TCRbeta repertoires from subjects exposed to, actively infected with, or recovered from COVID-19 were included in the dataset. Where available, HLA class I and class II types were obtained from metadata supplied by the sample provider rather than from assay-based typing. The repertoires were released in a freely available public database meant as a resource for research on the immune response to SARS-CoV-2. Nearly every sample came with metadata listing a de-identified subject ID, COVID-19 status, age in years and sex. Samples came from the ongoing ImmuneRACE study (first 160 participants) plus 1,254 subjects from 6 global collaborators. What the study reported, not specific to this receptor: How much clinical and demographic metadata was included differed by source and by participant, and the metadata was provided uncurated.

Collaborating institutions collected whole blood in K2EDTA tubes following their own protocols. Collaborator samples were shipped for TCRbeta analysis as frozen whole blood, isolated PBMCs, or DNA extracted from either sample type. The immunoSEQ Assay, a bias-controlled multiplex PCR, was used to amplify TCRbeta CDR3 regions from genomic DNA. Per the original workflow: Nucleated cell counts per sample were estimated from amplification of reference gene primers within the assay. Sequence reads were collapsed and filtered to measure the absolute abundance of every unique TCRbeta CDR3 rearrangement. For each sample, productive Simpson clonality was calculated as the square root of Simpson's diversity index across productive rearrangements. TCRdb re-hosts the immuneACCESS table, in-frame sequences only. Its copies lack some clones; in the studies checked, an unresolved V gene accounts for under half of them, and the cause for the rest is not known. V and J calls and clone size follow that table, whereas D and trimming were derived from the DNA. This sample holds around 280,000 clones; approximately 86% were observed only once. The top ten clonotypes cover 1.3% of the sample.

Note on this clone: The clone's antigen remains unknown. Per-base qualities were not stored, and no clone one base away is much larger.

The source of this sequence is an older man with acute or convalescent COVID-19. Sequenced: peripheral blood.

CDR3 protein: CASSYGDRGYGYTF. In nucleotides, the sequence is TGTGCCAGCAGTTACGGGGACAGGGGCTATGGCTACACCTTC. The rearranged chain carries TRBV6-6 and TRBJ1-2; 10 central bases correspond to TRBD1. From the germline V gene (reference sequence), CDR1 is MNHNY and CDR2 is SVGAGI. At the junction V is shortened by 2 bases and J by 4 bases; bases outside the gene matches: 1. Measured from the cysteine to the phenylalanine, the CDR3 is 14 residues long. The kept DNA is CDR3 alone, 42 bases in frame from the first base.